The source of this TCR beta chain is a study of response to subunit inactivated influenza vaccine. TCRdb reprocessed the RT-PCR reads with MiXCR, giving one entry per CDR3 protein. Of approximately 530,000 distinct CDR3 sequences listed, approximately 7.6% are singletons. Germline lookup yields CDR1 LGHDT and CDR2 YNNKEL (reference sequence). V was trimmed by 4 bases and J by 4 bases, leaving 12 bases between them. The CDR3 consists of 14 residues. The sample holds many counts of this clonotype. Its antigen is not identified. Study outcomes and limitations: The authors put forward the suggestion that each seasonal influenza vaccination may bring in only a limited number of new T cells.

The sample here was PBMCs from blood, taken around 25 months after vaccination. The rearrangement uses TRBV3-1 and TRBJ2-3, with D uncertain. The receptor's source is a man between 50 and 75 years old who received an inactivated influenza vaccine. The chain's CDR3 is CASSLGPQADTQYF. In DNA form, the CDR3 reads TGTGCCAGCAGCCTCGGCCCCCAAGCAGATACGCAGTATTTT.